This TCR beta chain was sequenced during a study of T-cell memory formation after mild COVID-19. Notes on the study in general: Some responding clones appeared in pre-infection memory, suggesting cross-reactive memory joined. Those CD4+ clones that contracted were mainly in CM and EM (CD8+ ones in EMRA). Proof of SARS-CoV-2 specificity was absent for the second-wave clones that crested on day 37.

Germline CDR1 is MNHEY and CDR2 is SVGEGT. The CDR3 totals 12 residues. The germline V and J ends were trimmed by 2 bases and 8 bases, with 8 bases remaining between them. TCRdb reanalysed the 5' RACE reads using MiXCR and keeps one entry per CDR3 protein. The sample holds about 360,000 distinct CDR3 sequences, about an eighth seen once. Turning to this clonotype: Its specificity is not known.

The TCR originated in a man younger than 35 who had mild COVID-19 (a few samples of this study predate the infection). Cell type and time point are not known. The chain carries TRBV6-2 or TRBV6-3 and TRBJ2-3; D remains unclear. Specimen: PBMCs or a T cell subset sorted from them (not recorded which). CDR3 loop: CASSYAWATQYF. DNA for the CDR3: TGTGCCAGCAGTTACGCCTGGGCTACGCAGTATTTT.